This is a list of T cell receptor beta chains from one sample in a study of blood T cells in healthy people across ages. TCRdb redid the calling of the 5' RACE reads with MiXCR, one entry per CDR3 protein. The data show 700,000 to 800,000 distinct CDR3 sequences, with about 40% seen just once and roughly 20% held by the top ten. Specimen: blood. These receptor sequences come from a woman aged 55-69 years in good health. The CDR3 runs from the conserved cysteine through the conserved F or W. Each record gives: V gene, D gene, J gene, CDR3 length, clone size, CDR3 protein, CDR3 DNA. D genes are given only for firm matches. Part of the rows lack a size; the others show once, few, many or a class for expanded clones.

v_gene: TRBV30; d_gene: TRBD1; j_gene: TRBJ2-1; len: 13; abundance: -; CDR3aa: CAWSRRGTSEQFF; CDR3nt: TGTGCCTGGAGTCGCAGGGGGACAAGTGAGCAGTTCTTC
v_gene: TRBV20-1; d_gene: -; j_gene: TRBJ1-1; len: 12; abundance: -; CDR3aa: CSAIGPLTEAFF; CDR3nt: TGCAGTGCTATAGGACCATTGACTGAAGCTTTCTTT
v_gene: TRBV18; d_gene: -; j_gene: TRBJ2-3; len: 17; abundance: -; CDR3aa: CASSPPLGAISTDTQYF; CDR3nt: TGTGCCAGCTCACCACCACTGGGGGCTATAAGCACAGATACGCAGTATTTT
v_gene: TRBV20-1; d_gene: TRBD1; j_gene: TRBJ2-7; len: 16; abundance: -; CDR3aa: CSARDPLRGHSYEQYF; CDR3nt: TGCAGTGCTAGAGATCCTTTAAGGGGGCATTCCTACGAGCAGTACTTC
v_gene: TRBV7-2; d_gene: TRBD2; j_gene: TRBJ2-3; len: 15; abundance: many; CDR3aa: CASSLWGGGTDTQYF; CDR3nt: TGTGCCAGCAGCTTATGGGGAGGGGGCACAGATACGCAGTATTTT
v_gene: TRBV11-2; d_gene: -; j_gene: TRBJ2-5; len: 15; abundance: -; CDR3aa: CASSLEGERHNEQYF; CDR3nt: TGTGCCAGCAGCTTAGAGGGGGAGAGGCACAATGAGCAGTACTTC
v_gene: TRBV20-1; d_gene: -; j_gene: TRBJ1-4; len: 13; abundance: few; CDR3aa: CSASRAINEKLFF; CDR3nt: TGCAGTGCTAGTCGAGCTATTAATGAAAAACTGTTTTTT
v_gene: TRBV25-1; d_gene: -; j_gene: TRBJ2-7; len: 14; abundance: -; CDR3aa: CASSEVGQVSAQYF; CDR3nt: TGTGCCAGCAGTGAAGTCGGGCAGGTCAGCGCGCAGTACTTC
v_gene: TRBV30; d_gene: -; j_gene: TRBJ1-6; len: 13; abundance: -; CDR3aa: CAWTRQDNSPLHF; CDR3nt: TGTGCCTGGACCCGGCAGGATAATTCACCCCTCCACTTT
v_gene: TRBV2; d_gene: TRBD1; j_gene: TRBJ2-7; len: 14; abundance: -; CDR3aa: CASRQQGVSYEQYF; CDR3nt: TGTGCCAGCAGGCAACAGGGGGTGTCCTACGAGCAGTACTTC
v_gene: TRBV12-1; d_gene: -; j_gene: TRBJ2-3; len: 17; abundance: -; CDR3aa: CASSFGRDSLWTDTQYF; CDR3nt: TGTGCCAGCAGCTTTGGACGGGACTCCCTGTGGACAGATACGCAGTATTTT
v_gene: TRBV12-3/TRBV12-4; d_gene: -; j_gene: TRBJ2-1; len: 18; abundance: few; CDR3aa: CASSLVQSHEWTYNEQFF; CDR3nt: TGTGCCAGCAGTTTAGTACAATCTCACGAGTGGACCTACAATGAGCAGTTCTTC
v_gene: TRBV6-2/TRBV6-3; d_gene: -; j_gene: TRBJ2-1; len: 13; abundance: -; CDR3aa: CASSWTLYNEQFF; CDR3nt: TGTGCCAGCAGTTGGACACTTTACAATGAGCAGTTCTTC
v_gene: TRBV29-1; d_gene: -; j_gene: TRBJ2-7; len: 14; abundance: many; CDR3aa: CSVEANEFPYEQYF; CDR3nt: TGCAGCGTTGAGGCTAATGAATTTCCCTACGAGCAGTACTTC
v_gene: TRBV5-1; d_gene: -; j_gene: TRBJ1-5; len: 15; abundance: -; CDR3aa: CASSLGEGIGPPQHF; CDR3nt: TGCGCCAGCAGCTTGGGTGAGGGCATCGGTCCGCCCCAGCATTTT
v_gene: TRBV5-1; d_gene: -; j_gene: TRBJ2-1; len: 12; abundance: -; CDR3aa: CASSGIAGEQFF; CDR3nt: TGCGCCAGCAGCGGGATAGCAGGCGAGCAGTTCTTC
v_gene: TRBV3-1; d_gene: TRBD1; j_gene: TRBJ1-2; len: 15; abundance: few; CDR3aa: CASSEPGQANYGYTF; CDR3nt: TGTGCCAGCAGCGAACCCGGACAGGCCAACTATGGCTACACCTTC
v_gene: TRBV6-5; d_gene: -; j_gene: TRBJ2-5; len: 12; abundance: -; CDR3aa: CASSNLQETQYF; CDR3nt: TGTGCCAGCAGTAACTTACAAGAGACCCAGTACTTC
v_gene: TRBV3-1; d_gene: -; j_gene: TRBJ2-7; len: 14; abundance: -; CDR3aa: CASSQTTSVDEQYF; CDR3nt: TGTGCCAGCAGCCAGACGACTAGTGTCGACGAGCAGTACTTC
v_gene: TRBV29-1; d_gene: TRBD1; j_gene: TRBJ1-2; len: 15; abundance: few; CDR3aa: CSVGTGGISHYGYTF; CDR3nt: TGCAGCGTCGGGACAGGGGGCATCAGTCACTATGGCTACACCTTC
v_gene: TRBV20-1; d_gene: -; j_gene: TRBJ2-5; len: 13; abundance: -; CDR3aa: CSARDFRQETQYF; CDR3nt: TGCAGTGCTAGAGATTTCCGGCAAGAGACCCAGTACTTC
v_gene: TRBV5-1; d_gene: -; j_gene: TRBJ2-3; len: 13; abundance: many; CDR3aa: CASRQETTDTQYF; CDR3nt: TGCGCCAGCAGGCAGGAGACAACGGATACGCAGTATTTT
v_gene: TRBV7-2; d_gene: -; j_gene: TRBJ2-7; len: 13; abundance: -; CDR3aa: CASSLELLNEQYF; CDR3nt: TGTGCCAGCAGCTTAGAGCTTCTTAACGAGCAGTACTTC
v_gene: TRBV3-1; d_gene: -; j_gene: TRBJ2-6; len: 16; abundance: -; CDR3aa: CASSQVGGPGANVLTF; CDR3nt: TGTGCCAGCAGCCAAGTGGGGGGACCTGGGGCCAACGTCCTGACTTTC
v_gene: TRBV4-3; d_gene: -; j_gene: TRBJ1-5; len: 16; abundance: few; CDR3aa: CASSQDKAGGNQPQHF; CDR3nt: TGCGCCAGCAGCCAAGATAAGGCAGGAGGTAATCAGCCCCAGCATTTT
v_gene: TRBV7-2; d_gene: -; j_gene: TRBJ2-4; len: 16; abundance: many; CDR3aa: CASSHGTQGVKNIQYF; CDR3nt: TGTGCCAGCAGCCACGGGACGCAGGGTGTTAAAAACATTCAGTACTTC
v_gene: TRBV4-1; d_gene: TRBD1; j_gene: TRBJ1-4; len: 14; abundance: few; CDR3aa: CASSQETGGGKLFF; CDR3nt: TGCGCCAGCAGCCAAGAAACAGGGGGCGGAAAACTGTTTTTT
v_gene: TRBV21-1; d_gene: -; j_gene: TRBJ2-2; len: 19; abundance: once; CDR3aa: CASGIEGCGTRTDTGELFF; CDR3nt: TGTGCCAGCGGGATCGAGGGGTGTGGAACAAGAACGGACACCGGGGAGCTGTTTTTT
v_gene: TRBV5-1; d_gene: TRBD1; j_gene: TRBJ1-2; len: 13; abundance: -; CDR3aa: CASAGTGIHGYTF; CDR3nt: TGCGCCAGCGCCGGGACAGGGATTCATGGCTACACCTTC
v_gene: TRBV14; d_gene: -; j_gene: TRBJ2-6; len: 17; abundance: few; CDR3aa: CASSQTMRGSGANVLTF; CDR3nt: TGTGCCAGCAGCCAGACGATGAGAGGCTCTGGGGCCAACGTCCTGACTTTC
v_gene: TRBV7-3; d_gene: -; j_gene: TRBJ2-1; len: 16; abundance: few; CDR3aa: CASSSDPAMQYNEQFF; CDR3nt: TGTGCCAGCAGCTCAGACCCCGCAATGCAATACAATGAGCAGTTCTTC
v_gene: TRBV3-1; d_gene: -; j_gene: TRBJ1-2; len: 14; abundance: -; CDR3aa: CASSQAGRNYGYTF; CDR3nt: TGTGCCAGCAGCCAAGCCGGACGGAACTATGGCTACACCTTC
v_gene: TRBV5-1; d_gene: TRBD1; j_gene: TRBJ1-1; len: 15; abundance: once; CDR3aa: CASKNGTGMNTETFF; CDR3nt: TGCGCCAGCAAAAACGGGACAGGAATGAACACTGAAACTTTCTTT